The following is a TCR beta chain sequence with its context. The entry originates in a study of T cell responses to AZD1222 COVID-19 vaccine. Per the germline V gene, CDR1 is SGHVS and CDR2 is FNYEAQ. With 3 bases clipped from V and 0 bases from J, the junction kept 10 bases outside the gene matches. The CDR3 is 18 residues long. TCRdb's table, derived via immunoSEQ multiplex PCR, lists solely in-frame clones and lacks some. Of 130,000 to 150,000 clones in the sample, 80% to 85% were seen once. The input for sequencing was peripheral blood, taken on day 0 of MenACWY control vaccination. The source of this sequence is an adult in good health. This sequence joins TRBV7-6 and TRBJ2-2; the match to TRBD1 covers 7 bases. For the CDR3, the DNA is TGTGCCAGCAGCTTGGGGGTTAGACAGGGTACGAACACCGGGGAGCTGTTTTTT. This translates into CASSLGVRQGTNTGELFF.